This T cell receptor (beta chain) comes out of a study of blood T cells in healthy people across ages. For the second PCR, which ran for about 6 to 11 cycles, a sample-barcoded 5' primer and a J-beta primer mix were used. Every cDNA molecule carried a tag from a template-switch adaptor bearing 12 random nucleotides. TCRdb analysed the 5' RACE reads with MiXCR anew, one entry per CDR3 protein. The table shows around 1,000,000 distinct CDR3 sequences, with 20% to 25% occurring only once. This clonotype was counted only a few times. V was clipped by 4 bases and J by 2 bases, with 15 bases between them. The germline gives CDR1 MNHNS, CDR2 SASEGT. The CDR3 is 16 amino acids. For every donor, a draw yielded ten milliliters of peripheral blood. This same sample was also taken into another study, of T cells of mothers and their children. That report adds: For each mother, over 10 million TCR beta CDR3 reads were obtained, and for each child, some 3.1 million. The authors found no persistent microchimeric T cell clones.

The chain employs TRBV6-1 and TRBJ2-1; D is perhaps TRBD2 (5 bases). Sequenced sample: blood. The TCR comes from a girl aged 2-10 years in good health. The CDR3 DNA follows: TGTGCCAGCAGTGTACGGGGTGCCACGGCCTACAATGAGCAGTTCTTC. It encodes CASSVRGATAYNEQFF.